The 28 T cell receptor beta chains below were found in one sample sequenced in a study of vaccination effects on CD4 cells after COVID-19. Researchers isolated CD4+ T cells once ten to eleven days of culture had elapsed. Each person got two doses of an mRNA SARS-CoV-2 vaccine, BNT162b2 or mRNA-1273. The data were produced by immunoSEQ multiplex PCR, yet TCRdb's version contains in-frame clones alone and is incomplete. In the table there are more than 55,000 clones, approximately 72% of which are singletons. For these receptors, no antigen is known. The sequencing used CD4+ T cells from PBMCs cultured without peptide, collected after COVID-19 vaccination. Receptors originate from a human donor who received a COVID-19 vaccine.

The chain uses TRBV21-1 and TRBJ1-6. TRBV21-1 is deemed a pseudogene. The CDR3 spans 17 residues. Here the CDR3 reads CASSKGPSRVDNSPLHF. CDR3 sequence (DNA): TGTGCCAGCAGCAAAGGCCCGAGCCGGGTAGATAATTCACCCCTCCACTTT.

This clone was seen more than once but under ten times. This rearrangement joins TRBV7-9 to TRBJ1-3, with D unresolved. The CDR3 runs 14 residues. Germline V gene lookup returns CDR1 SEHNR and CDR2 FQNEAQ (reference sequence). Trimming cost V 2 bases and J 4 bases, with 9 bases left between them. CDR3 amino acids: CASSLSGSGNTIYF. DNA for the CDR3: TGTGCCAGCAGCTTAAGTGGTTCCGGAAACACCATATATTTT.

This clone has just one count. The rearrangement joins TRBV6-1 to TRBJ1-6; no definite D call. CDR1 MNHNS and CDR2 SASEGT come from the germline V gene. The CDR3 consists of 12 residues. The V end lost 5 bases, the J end lost 6 bases, and 5 bases lay between the germline ends. Written as DNA, the CDR3 is TGTGCCAGCAGTCTTGTTAATTCACCCCTCCACTTT. It yields the protein CASSLVNSPLHF.

The V and J genes are TRBV9 and TRBJ2-1; a possible D gene is TRBD2 (5 bases). V lost 3 bases and J 0 bases, leaving 22 bases between the germline ends. Germline loops: CDR1 SGDLS, CDR2 YYNGEE. The CDR3 runs 19 residues. The CDR3 sequence is CASSAQTILPWSSYNEQFF. CDR3 nucleotides: TGTGCCAGCAGCGCGCAGACTATCCTCCCGTGGAGCTCCTACAATGAGCAGTTCTTC.

This clone has just one count. The V gene is TRBV21-1, the J gene TRBJ2-7; the table's D call, TRBD1, has no DNA check behind it. TRBV21-1 is an annotated pseudogene. This CDR3 contains 15 residues. CDR3 residues: CASSITGTLSYEQYF. The CDR3 nucleotides are TGTGCCAGCAGCATCACAGGGACGCTCTCCTACGAGCAGTACTTC.

The chain carries TRBV10-3 and TRBJ1-1, with D tentatively TRBD1 (5 bases). The V and J ends lost 11 bases and 1 base respectively, with 17 bases between them. Germline-derived CDR1 and CDR2 are ENHRY and SYGVKD. CDR3 length equals 14 residues. CDR3 coding DNA: TGTGCCCTCAAGGGCGACAGAGAGAACACTGAAGCTTTCTTT. This translates into CALKGDRENTEAFF.

The chain links TRBV2 to TRBJ2-3, with 14 bases identical to TRBD2. Germline CDR1 reads SNHLY; CDR2 reads FYNNEI. Losses at the gene ends were 10 bases for V and 6 bases for J; bases not matched to a gene: 6. This CDR3 is built from 14 residues. CDR3 DNA: TGTGCCACGGGACTAGCGGGAGCCTCGGATACGCAGTATTTT. This sequence encodes CATGLAGASDTQYF.

The V call is TRBV6-9, the J call TRBJ1-1; D is undetermined. This CDR3 spans 15 amino acids. V gave up 4 bases and J gave up 1 base, with 13 bases separating them. The V gene's germline CDR1 is MNHGY and CDR2 SVAAGI. CDR3 in amino acids: CASSSSTPGNTEAFF. The CDR3 DNA reads as TGTGCCAGCAGTTCCTCCACCCCGGGGAACACTGAAGCTTTCTTT.

This chain joins TRBV6-5 and TRBJ2-7; D may be TRBD1 (5 bases). V was pared by 10 bases and J by 1 base, with 17 bases between. The CDR3 is 14 residues long. The germline CDR1 and CDR2 sequences are MNHEY and SVGAGI. The CDR3, as DNA: TGTGCCACCTCCTGGGGATCAGGGTCCTACGAGCAGTACTTC. As protein: CATSWGSGSYEQYF.

The chain links TRBV7-9 to TRBJ2-7, with 7 bases identical to TRBD1. From germline, CDR1 is SEHNR and CDR2 FQNEAQ (reference sequence). The CDR3 is 12 amino acids. V was clipped by 8 bases and J by 1 base; unmatched bases: 2. Here the CDR3 DNA reads TGTGCCAGCGGGGGACAGTCCTACGAGCAGTACTTC. It translates to CASGGQSYEQYF.

The chain employs TRBV7-3 and TRBJ2-1; 8 positions agree with TRBD2. V was pared by 5 bases and J by 3 bases, with 9 bases of the junction left unmatched. The CDR3 sequence is 16 residues long. Germline CDR1 SGHTA, CDR2 FQGTGA. The CDR3, as DNA: TGTGCCAGCAGCCCTACCGGGACTAGACTCTACAATGAGCAGTTCTTC. Amino acid sequence: CASSPTGTRLYNEQFF. Combining the CDR3 with reference TRBV7-3 and TRBJ2-1 gives the whole variable domain GAGVSQTPSNKVTEKGKYVELRCDPISGHTALYWYRQSLGQGPEFLIYFQGTGAADDSGLPNDRFFAVRPEGSVSTLKIQRTERGDSAVYLCASSPTGTRLYNEQFFGPGTRLTVL.

The chain uses TRBV10-2 and TRBJ1-1, with TRBD1 matching over 11 bases. The ends lost 6 bases at V and 4 bases at J; junction bases unmatched: 10. The CDR3 loop spans 16 amino acids. Germline V gene lookup returns CDR1 WSHSY and CDR2 SAAADI. CDR3 residues: CASRSGTGGGPTEAFF. In DNA form, the CDR3 reads TGCGCCAGCAGGAGTGGGACAGGGGGTGGACCCACTGAAGCTTTCTTT.

This clone has a handful of counts. The rearrangement uses TRBV5-4 and TRBJ2-2; D ambiguous. The V gene lost 4 bases and the J gene lost 5 bases, with 3 bases spanning the gap. Per germline, CDR1 SGHNT and CDR2 YYREEE (reference sequence). This CDR3 spans 11 amino acids. The CDR3 reads CASSATGELFF. The CDR3 DNA reads as TGTGCCAGCAGCGCTACCGGGGAGCTGTTTTTT.

This chain links TRBV7-6 with TRBJ2-1, with D possibly called TRBD1 or TRBD2 (5 bases each). CDR3 length: 16 amino acids. The ends were cut back, 5 bases at V and 0 bases at J, with 14 bases in the middle. CDR1 and CDR2 (germline): SGHVS, FNYEAQ. CDR3 in amino acids: CASSDPRGDSYNEQFF. As DNA, the CDR3 is TGTGCCAGCAGCGACCCGAGGGGAGACTCCTACAATGAGCAGTTCTTC.

The rearrangement links TRBV6-5 to TRBJ1-6; 11 bases are shared with TRBD1. J was trimmed by 9 bases and V by 2 bases; bases with no gene match: 3. This CDR3 region has 15 residues. Per germline, CDR1 MNHEY and CDR2 SVGAGI. CDR3 sequence: CASSYQGQGVSPLHF. CDR3 coding DNA: TGTGCCAGCAGTTACCAGGGACAGGGGGTTTCACCCCTCCACTTT.

J is TRBJ2-3 and V is TRBV5-1, with D unclear. The germline gives CDR1 SGHRS, CDR2 YFSETQ. V lost 3 bases to trimming and J lost 4 bases, with 6 bases between them. This CDR3 is built from 12 residues. The CDR3 is CASSSSADTQYF. CDR3 sequence (DNA): TGCGCCAGCAGCTCTTCTGCAGATACGCAGTATTTT.

This clone was recorded once. The chain is built from TRBV7-2 and TRBJ2-7; D might be TRBD1 (6 bases). There are 13 residues in the CDR3. CDR1 and CDR2 from the germline V gene are SGHTA and FQGNSA. Trimming left V 1 base short and J 2 bases short, with 6 bases between. The CDR3 here is CASSLEGAYEQYF. DNA of the CDR3: TGTGCCAGCAGCTTAGAGGGGGCCTACGAGCAGTACTTC.

The V gene is TRBV7-2, the J gene TRBJ2-7; D uncertain. Germline-derived CDR1 and CDR2 are SGHTA and FQGNSA. This CDR3 contains 13 residues. Trimming pared 5 bases from V and 2 bases from J, leaving 10 bases between. The DNA of the CDR3 is TGTGCCAGCAGCCTAACCTCCCCCTACGAGCAGTACTTC. Translation: CASSLTSPYEQYF.

V is TRBV3-1 (or the pseudogene TRBV3-2) and J is TRBJ1-1; D is uncertain. The CDR3 loop spans 12 amino acids. CDR1 and CDR2 (germline): LGHDT, YNNKEL (reference sequence). V was shortened by 5 bases and J by 8 bases, with 12 bases between the two germline ends. DNA of the CDR3: TGTGCCAGCAGCTCCGTTACTCGGGAAGCTTTCTTT. Residues: CASSSVTREAFF.

The rearrangement joins TRBV6-5 to TRBJ1-3; no clear D. Germline loops: CDR1 MNHEY, CDR2 SVGAGI. V was shortened by 2 bases and J by 0 bases, with 11 bases between the two germline ends. This CDR3 is built from 16 residues. CDR3 residues: CASSYSRGVSGNTIYF. CDR3 coding DNA: TGTGCCAGCAGTTACAGTCGTGGCGTCTCTGGAAACACCATATATTTT.

The rearrangement joins TRBV28 to TRBJ2-3; no reliable D call. The V end lost 6 bases, the J end lost 0 bases, and 13 bases lay between the germline ends. The CDR3 covers 15 residues. Germline V gene data show CDR1 as MDHEN and CDR2 as SYDVKM. The CDR3 DNA reads TGTGCCAGCAGCCGTATGGTGGCTAGCACAGATACGCAGTATTTT. It codes for CASSRMVASTDTQYF.

This chain joins TRBV5-4 and TRBJ2-1, with TRBD2 matching 13 bases. V dropped 3 bases and J dropped 7; count of bases not matched to a gene: 4. This CDR3 contains 15 residues. Germline CDR1 reads SGHNT; CDR2 reads YYREEE (reference sequence). CDR3 DNA sequence: TGTGCCAGCAGCTCGGAGGGACTAGCGGGGAATGAGCAGTTCTTC. It translates to CASSSEGLAGNEQFF.

This clone was found a few times. The V and J genes are TRBV28 and TRBJ1-3, with TRBD1 as a possible D gene (5 bases). Germline-derived CDR1 and CDR2 are MDHEN and SYDVKM. Trimming took 5 bases from V and 0 from J, leaving 8 bases between them. This CDR3 comprises 14 residues. The CDR3: CASSQGDSGNTIYF. CDR3 nucleotides: TGTGCCAGCAGTCAAGGGGACTCTGGAAACACCATATATTTT.

The chain couples TRBV7-3 to TRBJ2-5, with D unresolved. V lost 3 bases and J 2 bases, leaving 7 bases between the germline ends. This CDR3 is 13 amino acids long. Germline-derived CDR1 and CDR2 are SGHTA and FQGTGA. The CDR3 reads CASSLKAQETQYF. Written as DNA, the CDR3 is TGTGCCAGCAGCTTGAAGGCGCAAGAGACCCAGTACTTC.

The chain is built from TRBV5-4 and TRBJ1-2; 7 positions agree with TRBD1. V lost 2 bases to trimming and J lost 4 bases; unmatched junction nucleotides: 5. The germline CDR1 and CDR2 sequences are SGHNT and YYREEE (reference sequence). This CDR3 is built from 14 residues. The CDR3 coding sequence is TGTGCCAGCAGCTTTACGACAGGGTCCTATGGCTACACCTTC. Translated: CASSFTTGSYGYTF.

This clone turned up a few times. The chain recombines TRBV6-1 with TRBJ2-6; 11 nucleotides align to TRBD1. This CDR3 is 17 amino acids long. The germline gives CDR1 MNHNS, CDR2 SASEGT. V shed 0 bases, J shed 4 bases, and the junction held 2 bases outside the gene matches. The CDR3 coding sequence is TGTGCCAGCAGTGAAGCCGGACAGGGGGCCGGGGCCAACGTCCTGACTTTC. Translated: CASSEAGQGAGANVLTF.

This clone was seen only a few times. The chain joins TRBV25-1 to TRBJ1-3; a weak D match, TRBD1 (6 bases). The CDR3 covers 15 residues. Germline assignment: CDR1 MGHDK and CDR2 SYGVNS. V dropped 0 bases and J dropped 2 bases, with 8 bases sitting between them. In DNA, the CDR3 is TGTGCCAGCAGTGAATATGAGGGGGCTGGAAACACCATATATTTT. Translation: CASSEYEGAGNTIYF. Supplemented by reference TRBV25-1 and TRBJ1-3, the full variable domain reads EADIYQTPRYLVIGTGKKITLECSQTMGHDKMYWYQQDPGMELHLIHYSYGVNSTEKGDLSSESTVSRIRTEHFPLTLESARPSHTSQYLCASSEYEGAGNTIYFGEGSWLTVV.

CDR3 residues: CASSLTGRGYTF. The CDR3 DNA reads as TGTGCCAGCAGCCTGACGGGTAGGGGCTACACCTTC. This chain joins TRBV5-6 and TRBJ1-2; unclear D gene. The V gene's germline CDR1 is SGHDT and CDR2 YYEEEE. Trimming removed 4 bases at V and 8 bases at J, with 12 bases between. CDR3 length: 12 amino acids.